This T cell receptor beta chain was sequenced in a study of a mutant IDH1 vaccine in newly diagnosed glioma. Germline CDR1 reads SNHLY; CDR2 reads FYNNEI. This CDR3 spans 14 amino acids. Between the trimmed V and J ends, which lost 7 bases and 7 bases, there was a span of 16 bases. Data came from immunoSEQ multiplex PCR; TCRdb stores just in-frame clones and leaves some out. Among roughly 43,000 clones, roughly 80% were seen once, and the ten largest hold 15% to 20%. Only one count was recorded for this clone. Its cognate antigen is unknown. Sample time point: week 47, end of study. The content of each vaccine dose was 300 ug of mutant IDH1 20-mer peptide, and topical imiquimod accompanied it.

The chain employs TRBV2 and TRBJ2-2; D is uncertain. The TCR sequence derives from a young man with glioma. Some clones in this sample may be carry-over from other donors' samples. The sample in question was PBMCs, obtained from a glioma patient whose treatment included an IDH1 peptide vaccine. CDR3 sequence: CASTTQRVGGELFF. The CDR3 DNA reads TGTGCCAGCACCACACAAAGGGTGGGCGGGGAGCTGTTTTTT.